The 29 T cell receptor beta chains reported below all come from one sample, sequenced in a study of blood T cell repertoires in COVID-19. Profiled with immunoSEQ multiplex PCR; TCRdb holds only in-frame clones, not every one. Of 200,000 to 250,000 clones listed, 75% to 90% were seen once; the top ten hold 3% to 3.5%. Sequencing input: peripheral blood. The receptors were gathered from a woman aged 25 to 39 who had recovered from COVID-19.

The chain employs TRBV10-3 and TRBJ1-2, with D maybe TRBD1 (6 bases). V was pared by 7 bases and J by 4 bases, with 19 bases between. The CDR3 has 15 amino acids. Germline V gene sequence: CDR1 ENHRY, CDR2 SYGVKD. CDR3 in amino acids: CAITGGGAQGYGYTF. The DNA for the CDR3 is TGTGCCATCACCGGAGGGGGGGCGCAAGGCTATGGCTACACCTTC.

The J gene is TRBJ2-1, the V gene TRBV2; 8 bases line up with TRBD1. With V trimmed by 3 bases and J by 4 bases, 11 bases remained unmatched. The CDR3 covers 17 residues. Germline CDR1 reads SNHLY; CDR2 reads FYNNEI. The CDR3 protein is CASSEGPLDRVYNEQFF. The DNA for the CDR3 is TGTGCCAGCAGTGAGGGGCCACTGGACAGGGTATACAATGAGCAGTTCTTC.

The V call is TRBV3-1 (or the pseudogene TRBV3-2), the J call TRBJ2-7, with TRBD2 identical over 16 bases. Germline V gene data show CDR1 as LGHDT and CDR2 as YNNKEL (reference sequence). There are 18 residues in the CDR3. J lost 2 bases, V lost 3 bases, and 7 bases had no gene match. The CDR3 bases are TGTGCCAGCAGCCAGGGGACTAGCGGGGGGGCGAGTACCTACGAGCAGTACTTC. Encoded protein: CASSQGTSGGASTYEQYF.

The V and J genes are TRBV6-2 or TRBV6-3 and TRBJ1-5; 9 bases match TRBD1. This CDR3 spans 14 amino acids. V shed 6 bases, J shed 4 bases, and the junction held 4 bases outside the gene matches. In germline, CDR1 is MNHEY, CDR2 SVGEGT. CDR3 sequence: CASSLGTGNQPQHF. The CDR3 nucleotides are TGTGCCAGCAGCCTCGGGACAGGGAATCAGCCCCAGCATTTT.

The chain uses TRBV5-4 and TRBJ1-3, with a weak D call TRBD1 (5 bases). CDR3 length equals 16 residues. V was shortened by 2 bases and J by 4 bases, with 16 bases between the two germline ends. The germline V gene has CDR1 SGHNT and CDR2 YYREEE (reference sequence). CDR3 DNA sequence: TGTGCCAGCAGCTTTGGGGCCGACCCGGCCGGAAACACCATATATTTT. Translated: CASSFGADPAGNTIYF.

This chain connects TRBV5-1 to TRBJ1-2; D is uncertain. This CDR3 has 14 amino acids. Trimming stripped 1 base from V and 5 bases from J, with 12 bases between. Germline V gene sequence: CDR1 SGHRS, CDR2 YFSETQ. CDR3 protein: CASSLSPENYGYTF. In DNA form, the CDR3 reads TGCGCCAGCAGCTTGTCCCCTGAGAATTATGGCTACACCTTC.

The DNA for the CDR3 is TGTGCCAGCAGCCCCCCGGGAAGGATCGAGACCCAGTACTTC. Its translation is CASSPPGRIETQYF. The chain uses TRBV5-6 and TRBJ2-5, with D tentatively TRBD2 (5 bases). The CDR3 contains 14 residues. V was pared by 4 bases and J by 5 bases, with 15 bases between. The germline CDR1 and CDR2 sequences are SGHDT and YYEEEE. Full variable domain (remainder filled in from reference TRBV5-6 and TRBJ2-5): DAGVTQSPTHLIKTRGQQVTLRCSPKSGHDTVSWYQQALGQGPQFIFQYYEEEERQRGNFPDRFSGHQFPNYSSELNVNALLLGDSALYLCASSPPGRIETQYFGPGTRLLVL.

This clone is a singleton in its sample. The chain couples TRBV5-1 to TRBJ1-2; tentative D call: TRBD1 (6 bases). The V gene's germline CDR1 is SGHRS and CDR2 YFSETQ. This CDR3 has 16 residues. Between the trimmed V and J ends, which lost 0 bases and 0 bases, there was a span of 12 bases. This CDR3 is CASSLAGGGPNYGYTF. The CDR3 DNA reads TGCGCCAGCAGCTTGGCCGGCGGGGGCCCTAACTATGGCTACACCTTC.

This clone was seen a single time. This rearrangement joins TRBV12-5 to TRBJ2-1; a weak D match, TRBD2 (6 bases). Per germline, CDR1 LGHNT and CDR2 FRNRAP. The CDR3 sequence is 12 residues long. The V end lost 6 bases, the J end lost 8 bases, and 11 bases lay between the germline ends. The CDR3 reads CASGSWGDEQFF. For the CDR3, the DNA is TGTGCTAGTGGCTCCTGGGGGGATGAGCAGTTCTTC.

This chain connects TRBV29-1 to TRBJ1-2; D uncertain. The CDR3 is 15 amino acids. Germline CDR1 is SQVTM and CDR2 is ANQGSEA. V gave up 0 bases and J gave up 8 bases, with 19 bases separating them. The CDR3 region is CSVEDVSLPQKGYTF. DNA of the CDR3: TGCAGCGTTGAAGATGTGAGTCTCCCCCAAAAAGGCTACACCTTC.

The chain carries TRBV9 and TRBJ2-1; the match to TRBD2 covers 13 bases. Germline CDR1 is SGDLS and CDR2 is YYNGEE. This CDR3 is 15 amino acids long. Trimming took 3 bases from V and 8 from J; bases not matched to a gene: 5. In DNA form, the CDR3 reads TGTGCCAGCAGCGCCACTAGCGGGGGGGCCGATGAGCAGTTCTTC. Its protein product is CASSATSGGADEQFF.

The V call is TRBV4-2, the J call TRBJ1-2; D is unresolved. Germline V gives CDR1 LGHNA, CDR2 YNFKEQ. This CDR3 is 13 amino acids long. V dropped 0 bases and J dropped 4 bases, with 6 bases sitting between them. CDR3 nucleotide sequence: TGTGCCAGCAGCCAAGATGGGCCCTATGGCTACACCTTC. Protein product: CASSQDGPYGYTF.

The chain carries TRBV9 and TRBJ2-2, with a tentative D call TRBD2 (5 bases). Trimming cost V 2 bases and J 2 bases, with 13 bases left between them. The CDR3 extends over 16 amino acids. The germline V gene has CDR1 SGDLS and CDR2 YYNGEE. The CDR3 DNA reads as TGTGCCAGCAGCGTGGCGTCGGGGATAAACACCGGGGAGCTGTTTTTT. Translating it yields CASSVASGINTGELFF.

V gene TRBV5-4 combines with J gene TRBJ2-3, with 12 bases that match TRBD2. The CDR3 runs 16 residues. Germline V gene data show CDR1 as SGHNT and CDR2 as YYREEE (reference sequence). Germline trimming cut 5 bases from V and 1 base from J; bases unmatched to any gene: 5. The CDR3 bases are TGTGCCAGCAGGCCCCTAGCGGGGGGGGGCACAGATACGCAGTATTTT. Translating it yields CASRPLAGGGTDTQYF.

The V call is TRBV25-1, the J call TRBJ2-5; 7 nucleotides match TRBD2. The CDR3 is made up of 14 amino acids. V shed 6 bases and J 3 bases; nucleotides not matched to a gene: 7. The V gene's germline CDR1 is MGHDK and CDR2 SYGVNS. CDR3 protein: CASSETGTKETQYF. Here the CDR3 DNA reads TGTGCCAGCAGCGAAACCGGGACTAAAGAGACCCAGTACTTC.

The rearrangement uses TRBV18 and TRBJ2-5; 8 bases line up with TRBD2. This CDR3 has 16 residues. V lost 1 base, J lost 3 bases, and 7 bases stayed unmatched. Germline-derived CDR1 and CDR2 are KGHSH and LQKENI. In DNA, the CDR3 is TGTGCCAGCTCACCACGGCCGAGCGGGGGTGAAGAGACCCAGTACTTC. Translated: CASSPRPSGGEETQYF.

CDR3 protein: CASSSGFGDTGELFF. The CDR3 DNA is TGTGCCAGCAGCTCCGGGTTCGGGGACACCGGGGAGCTGTTTTTT. The V call is TRBV7-2, the J call TRBJ2-2, with a tentative D call TRBD2 (5 bases). Germline lookup yields CDR1 SGHTA and CDR2 FQGNSA. Trimming shortened V by 4 bases and J by 3 bases, and 12 bases separated the two germline ends. The CDR3 consists of 15 residues.

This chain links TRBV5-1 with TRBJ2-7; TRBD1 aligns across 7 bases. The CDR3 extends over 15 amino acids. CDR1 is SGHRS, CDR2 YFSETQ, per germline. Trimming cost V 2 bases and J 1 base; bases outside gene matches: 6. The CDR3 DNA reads TGCGCCAGCAGCTTTCTTAGGGGGCCATCCTACGAGCAGTACTTC. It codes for CASSFLRGPSYEQYF.

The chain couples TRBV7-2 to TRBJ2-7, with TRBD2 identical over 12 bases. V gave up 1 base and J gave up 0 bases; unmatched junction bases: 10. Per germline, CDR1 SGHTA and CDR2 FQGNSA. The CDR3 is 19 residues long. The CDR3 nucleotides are TGTGCCAGCAGCTTAGACCGCCCCACTAGCGGGGGGTCCTCCTACGAGCAGTACTTC. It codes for CASSLDRPTSGGSSYEQYF.

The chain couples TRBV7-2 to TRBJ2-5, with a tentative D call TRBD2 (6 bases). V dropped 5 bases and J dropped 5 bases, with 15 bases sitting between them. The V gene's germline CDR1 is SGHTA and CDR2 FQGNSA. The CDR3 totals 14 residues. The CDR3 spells CASSAVAESETQYF. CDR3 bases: TGTGCCAGCAGCGCGGTAGCGGAGAGTGAGACCCAGTACTTC.

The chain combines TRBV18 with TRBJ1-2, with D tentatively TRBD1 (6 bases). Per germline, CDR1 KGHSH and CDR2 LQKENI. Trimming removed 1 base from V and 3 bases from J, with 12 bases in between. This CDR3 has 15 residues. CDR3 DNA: TGTGCCAGCTCACCACTAGGACAGACAGACTATGGCTACACCTTC. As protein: CASSPLGQTDYGYTF.

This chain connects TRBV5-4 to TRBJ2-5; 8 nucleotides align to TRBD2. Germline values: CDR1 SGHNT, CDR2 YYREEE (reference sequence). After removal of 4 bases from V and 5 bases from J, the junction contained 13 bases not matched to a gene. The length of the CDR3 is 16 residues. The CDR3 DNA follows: TGTGCCAGCAGCCAATTTGGGCGGGGGGCCATCGAGACCCAGTACTTC. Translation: CASSQFGRGAIETQYF.

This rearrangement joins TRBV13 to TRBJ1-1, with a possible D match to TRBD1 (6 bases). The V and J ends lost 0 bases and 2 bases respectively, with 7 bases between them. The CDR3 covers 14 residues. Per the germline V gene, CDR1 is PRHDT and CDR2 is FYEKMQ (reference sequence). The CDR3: CASSLGGTNTEAFF. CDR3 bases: TGTGCCAGCAGCTTAGGAGGGACAAACACTGAAGCTTTCTTT.

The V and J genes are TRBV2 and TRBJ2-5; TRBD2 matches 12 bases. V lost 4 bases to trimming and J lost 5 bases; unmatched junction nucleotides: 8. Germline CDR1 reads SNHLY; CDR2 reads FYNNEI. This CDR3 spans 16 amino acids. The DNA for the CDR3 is TGTGCCAGCAGTGGCCTCCTAGCGGGGGGGAGGGAGACCCAGTACTTC. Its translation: CASSGLLAGGRETQYF. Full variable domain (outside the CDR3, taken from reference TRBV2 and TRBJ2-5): EPEVTQTPSHQVTQMGQEVILRCVPISNHLYFYWYRQILGQKVEFLVSFYNNEISEKSEIFDDQFSVERPDGSNFTLKIRSTKLEDSAMYFCASSGLLAGGRETQYFGPGTRLLVL.

The CDR3 loop is CASSFDGQRRKYF. The CDR3 coding sequence is TGCGCCAGCAGCTTTGATGGTCAACGCAGAAAGTATTTT. This chain connects TRBV5-1 to TRBJ2-3; unclear D gene. Germline CDR1 SGHRS, CDR2 YFSETQ. V lost 2 bases and J 13 bases, leaving 17 bases between the germline ends. The CDR3 extends over 13 amino acids.

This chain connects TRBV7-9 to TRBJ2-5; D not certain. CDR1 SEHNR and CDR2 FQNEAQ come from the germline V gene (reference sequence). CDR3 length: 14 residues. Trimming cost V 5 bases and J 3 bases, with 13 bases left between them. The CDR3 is CASSNPNREETQYF. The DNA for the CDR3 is TGTGCCAGCAGCAATCCGAACAGAGAAGAGACCCAGTACTTC.

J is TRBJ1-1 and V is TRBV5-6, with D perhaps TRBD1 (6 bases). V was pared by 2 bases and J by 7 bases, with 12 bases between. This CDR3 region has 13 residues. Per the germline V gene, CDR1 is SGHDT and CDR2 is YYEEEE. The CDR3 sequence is CASSFTGMGEAFF. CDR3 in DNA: TGTGCCAGCAGCTTCACAGGGATGGGTGAAGCTTTCTTT.

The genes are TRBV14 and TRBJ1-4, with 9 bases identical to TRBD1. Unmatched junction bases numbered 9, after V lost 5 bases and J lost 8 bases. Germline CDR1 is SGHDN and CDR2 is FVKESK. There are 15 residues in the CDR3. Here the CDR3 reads CASSMRTGVQEKLFF. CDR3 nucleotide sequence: TGTGCCAGCAGCATGCGGACAGGGGTTCAAGAAAAACTGTTTTTT.

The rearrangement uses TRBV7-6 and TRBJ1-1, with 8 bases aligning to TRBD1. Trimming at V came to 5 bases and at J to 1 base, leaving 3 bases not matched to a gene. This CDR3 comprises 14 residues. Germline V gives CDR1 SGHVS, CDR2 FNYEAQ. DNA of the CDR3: TGTGCCAGCAGCATAGGGACAGGGAACACTGAAGCTTTCTTT. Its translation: CASSIGTGNTEAFF. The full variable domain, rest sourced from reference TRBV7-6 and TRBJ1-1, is GAGVSQSPRYKVTKRGQDVALRCDPISGHVSLYWYRQALGQGPEFLTYFNYEAQQDKSGLPNDRFSAERPEGSISTLTIQRTEQRDSAMYRCASSIGTGNTEAFFGQGTRLTVV.